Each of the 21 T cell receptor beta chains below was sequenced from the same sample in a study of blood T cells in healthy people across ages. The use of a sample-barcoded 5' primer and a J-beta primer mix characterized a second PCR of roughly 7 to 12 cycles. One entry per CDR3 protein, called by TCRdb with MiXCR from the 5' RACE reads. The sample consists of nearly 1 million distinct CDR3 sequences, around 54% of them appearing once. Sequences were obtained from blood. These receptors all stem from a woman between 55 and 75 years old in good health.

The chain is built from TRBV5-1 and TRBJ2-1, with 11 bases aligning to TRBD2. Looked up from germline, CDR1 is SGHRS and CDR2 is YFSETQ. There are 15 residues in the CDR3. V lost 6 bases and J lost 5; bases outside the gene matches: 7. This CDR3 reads CASISGTSGNNEQFF. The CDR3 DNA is TGCGCCAGCATCAGCGGGACTAGCGGAAACAATGAGCAGTTCTTC.

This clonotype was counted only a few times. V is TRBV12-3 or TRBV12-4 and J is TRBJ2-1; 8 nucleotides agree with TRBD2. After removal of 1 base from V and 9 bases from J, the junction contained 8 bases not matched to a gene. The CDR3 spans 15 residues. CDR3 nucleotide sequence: TGTGCCAGCAGTTTAGTTGGCGGGAGGCTTGGTGAGCAGTTCTTC. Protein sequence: CASSLVGGRLGEQFF.

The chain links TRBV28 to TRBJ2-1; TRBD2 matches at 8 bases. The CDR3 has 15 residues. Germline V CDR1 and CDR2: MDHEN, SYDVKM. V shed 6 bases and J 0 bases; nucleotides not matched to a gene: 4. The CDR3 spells CASRGGGLSYNEQFF. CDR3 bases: TGTGCCAGCAGGGGCGGGGGGCTCTCCTACAATGAGCAGTTCTTC.

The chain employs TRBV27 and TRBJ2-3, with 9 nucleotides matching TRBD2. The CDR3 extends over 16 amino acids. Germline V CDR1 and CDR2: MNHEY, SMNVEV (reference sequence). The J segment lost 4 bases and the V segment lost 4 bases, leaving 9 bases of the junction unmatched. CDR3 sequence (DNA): TGTGCCAGCAGTTCCCGGCTAGCGGGGCCCCCAGATACGCAGTATTTT. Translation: CASSSRLAGPPDTQYF.

CDR3 protein: CASSKGRDRTYEQYF. Here the CDR3 DNA reads TGTGCCAGCAGCAAAGGGCGGGACAGGACCTACGAGCAGTACTTC. The J gene is TRBJ2-7, the V gene TRBV11-2; 8 bases line up with TRBD1. V shed 5 bases, J shed 2 bases, and the junction held 8 bases outside the gene matches. Germline loops: CDR1 SGHAT, CDR2 FQNNGV. The length of the CDR3 is 15 residues.

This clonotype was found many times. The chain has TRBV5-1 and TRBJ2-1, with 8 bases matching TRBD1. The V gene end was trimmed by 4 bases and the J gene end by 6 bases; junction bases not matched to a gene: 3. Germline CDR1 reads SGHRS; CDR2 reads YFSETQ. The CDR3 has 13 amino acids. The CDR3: CASSPGQVNEQFF. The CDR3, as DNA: TGCGCCAGCAGCCCGGGACAGGTCAATGAGCAGTTCTTC.

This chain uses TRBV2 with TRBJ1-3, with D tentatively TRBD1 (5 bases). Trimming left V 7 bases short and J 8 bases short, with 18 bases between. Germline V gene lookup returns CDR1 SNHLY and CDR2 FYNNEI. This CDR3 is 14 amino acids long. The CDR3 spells CASTTPGLRDTIYF. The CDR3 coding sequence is TGTGCCAGCACGACCCCGGGGCTCCGGGACACCATATATTTT.

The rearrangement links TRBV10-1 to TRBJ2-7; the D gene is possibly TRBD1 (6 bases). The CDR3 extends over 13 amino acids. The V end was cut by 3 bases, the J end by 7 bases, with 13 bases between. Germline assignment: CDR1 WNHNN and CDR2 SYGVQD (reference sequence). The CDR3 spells CASSEDGTLEQYF. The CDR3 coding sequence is TGCGCCAGCAGTGAAGATGGGACACTGGAGCAGTACTTC.

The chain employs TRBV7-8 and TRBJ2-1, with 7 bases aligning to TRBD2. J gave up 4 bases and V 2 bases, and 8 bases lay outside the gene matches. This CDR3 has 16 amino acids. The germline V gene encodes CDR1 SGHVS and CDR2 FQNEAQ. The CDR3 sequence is CASSLYAGARYNEQFF. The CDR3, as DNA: TGTGCCAGCAGCTTATACGCGGGAGCCCGGTACAATGAGCAGTTCTTC.

As DNA, the CDR3 is TGTGCCAGCAGCTTACGTAAGTCGGGACAAGACAATGAGCAGTTCTTC. This encodes CASSLRKSGQDNEQFF. The V gene is TRBV11-3, the J gene TRBJ2-1; a weak D match, TRBD1 (6 bases). Germline loops: CDR1 SGHNT, CDR2 YENEEA. The V gene lost 2 bases and the J gene lost 5 bases, with 16 bases spanning the gap. The CDR3 consists of 16 residues.

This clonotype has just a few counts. This CDR3 reads CASSLDLAWGGETQYF. In nucleotides, the CDR3 is TGTGCCAGCAGCTTAGACCTAGCGTGGGGTGGGGAGACCCAGTACTTC. The chain joins TRBV7-2 to TRBJ2-7; TRBD2 is a possible D gene (6 bases). The end of the DNA fits TRBJ2-5 better, so the J call may be wrong. CDR3 length: 16 residues. CDR1 is SGHTA and CDR2 is FQGNSA in the germline V gene.

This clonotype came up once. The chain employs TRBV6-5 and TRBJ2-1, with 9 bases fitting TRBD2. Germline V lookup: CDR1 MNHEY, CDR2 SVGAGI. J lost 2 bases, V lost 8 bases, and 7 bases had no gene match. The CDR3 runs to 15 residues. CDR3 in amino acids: CASEYGTSTYNEQFF. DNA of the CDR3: TGTGCCAGCGAGTACGGGACTAGCACCTACAATGAGCAGTTCTTC.

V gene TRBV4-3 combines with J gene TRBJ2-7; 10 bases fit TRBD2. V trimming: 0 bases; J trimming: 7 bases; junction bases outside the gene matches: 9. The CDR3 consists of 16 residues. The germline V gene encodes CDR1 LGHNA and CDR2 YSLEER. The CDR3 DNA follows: TGCGCCAGCAGCCAAGAGGGTAGCGGGAGGTGGGATGAGCAGTACTTC. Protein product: CASSQEGSGRWDEQYF.

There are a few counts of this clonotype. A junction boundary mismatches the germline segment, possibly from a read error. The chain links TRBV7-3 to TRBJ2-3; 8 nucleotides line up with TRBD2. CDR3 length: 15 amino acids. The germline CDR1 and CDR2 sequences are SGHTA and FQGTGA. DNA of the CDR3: TGTGCCAGTAGCTCTACTAGCGGACTCACAGATACGCAGTATTTT. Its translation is CASSSTSGLTDTQYF.

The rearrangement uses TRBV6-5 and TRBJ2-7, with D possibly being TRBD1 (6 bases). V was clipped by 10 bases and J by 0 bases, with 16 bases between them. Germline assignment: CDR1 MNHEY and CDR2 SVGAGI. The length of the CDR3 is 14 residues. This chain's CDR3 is CAISTGRSSYEQYF. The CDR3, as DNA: TGTGCCATTTCGACAGGCCGGAGCTCCTACGAGCAGTACTTC.

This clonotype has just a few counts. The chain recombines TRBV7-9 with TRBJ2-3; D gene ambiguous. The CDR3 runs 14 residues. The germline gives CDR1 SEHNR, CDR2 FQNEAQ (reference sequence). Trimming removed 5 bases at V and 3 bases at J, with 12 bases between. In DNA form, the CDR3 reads TGTGCCAGCAGCCAGGCCCCTATAACAGATACGCAGTATTTT. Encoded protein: CASSQAPITDTQYF. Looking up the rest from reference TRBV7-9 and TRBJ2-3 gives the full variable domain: DTGVSQNPRHKITKRGQNVTFRCDPISEHNRLYWYRQTLGQGPEFLTYFQNEAQLEKSRLLSDRFSAERPKGSFSTLEIQRTEQGDSAMYLCASSQAPITDTQYFGPGTRLTVL.

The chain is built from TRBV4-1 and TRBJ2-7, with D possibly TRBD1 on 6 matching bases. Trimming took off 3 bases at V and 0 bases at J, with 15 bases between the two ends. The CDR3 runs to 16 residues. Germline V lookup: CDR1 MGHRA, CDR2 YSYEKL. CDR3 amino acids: CASSQTAYRDSYEQYF. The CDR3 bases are TGCGCCAGCAGCCAGACCGCTTACAGGGACTCCTACGAGCAGTACTTC.

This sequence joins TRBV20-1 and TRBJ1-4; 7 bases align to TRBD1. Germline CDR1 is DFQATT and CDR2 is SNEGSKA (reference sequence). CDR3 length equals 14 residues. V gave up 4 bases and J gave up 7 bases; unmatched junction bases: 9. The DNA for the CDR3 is TGCAGTGCTACCCGGACAGGAAATCTTGAAAAACTGTTTTTT. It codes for CSATRTGNLEKLFF.

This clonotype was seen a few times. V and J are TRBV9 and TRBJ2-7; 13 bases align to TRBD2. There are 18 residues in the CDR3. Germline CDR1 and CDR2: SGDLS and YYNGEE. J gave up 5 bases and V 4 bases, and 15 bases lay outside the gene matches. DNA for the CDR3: TGTGCCAGCAGCCAGACCACTAGCGGGAGGGCCGGTTTCGACGAGCAGTACTTC. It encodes CASSQTTSGRAGFDEQYF.

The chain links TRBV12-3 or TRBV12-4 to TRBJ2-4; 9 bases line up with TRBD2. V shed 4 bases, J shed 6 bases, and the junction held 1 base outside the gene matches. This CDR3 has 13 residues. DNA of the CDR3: TGTGCCAGCAGTTCACTAGCGGGAAACATTCAGTACTTC. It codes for CASSSLAGNIQYF.

The CDR3 protein is CASRHTGTPSQDTQYF. Written as DNA, the CDR3 is TGTGCCAGCAGGCACACAGGGACTCCATCACAGGATACGCAGTATTTT. V gene TRBV28 combines with J gene TRBJ2-3; possibly TRBD1 or TRBD2 for D (6 bases each). The V gene lost 6 bases and the J gene lost 6 bases, with 22 bases spanning the gap. In germline, CDR1 is MDHEN, CDR2 SYDVKM. This CDR3 has 16 residues.